This is a list of T cell receptor beta chains from one sample in a study of blood T cell repertoires in COVID-19. TCRdb keeps only in-frame clones here, not all; method: immunoSEQ multiplex PCR. The repertoire holds over 250,000 clones, with approximately 83% as singletons. Sequenced material: peripheral blood. The receptors shown here come from a woman aged 70-85 years with acute or convalescent COVID-19. CDR3s leave out the opening cysteine and the closing phenylalanine or tryptophan. The D gene is left open where the match is weak.

v_gene,j_gene,d_gene,CDR3aa
TRBV5-1,TRBJ2-7,TRBD2,ASSGGGLSEQY
TRBV5-4,TRBJ2-7,.,ASSLGPRGEQY
TRBV24-1,TRBJ2-2,.,ATSDRTGRVTGELF
TRBV28,TRBJ1-1,.,ASRSYRDYTEAF
TRBV10-3,TRBJ1-5,TRBD1,ATSEGQGNQPQH
TRBV3-1/TRBV3-2,TRBJ2-4,.,ASSQVSGRNIQY
TRBV9,TRBJ2-1,TRBD2,ASSLRGPLAGANNEQF
TRBV18,TRBJ1-2,.,ASSQTTQVGYT
TRBV2,TRBJ1-2,.,ASSSGINYGYT
TRBV25-1,TRBJ1-1,TRBD1,ASSALSTGGAF
TRBV5-1,TRBJ2-7,TRBD1,ASSLAPRGQGGEQY
TRBV2,TRBJ1-2,TRBD1,ASSRQGANYGYT
TRBV12-5,TRBJ1-2,.,ASGLAPTRQGDGYT
TRBV3-1/TRBV3-2,TRBJ1-2,TRBD1,ASSTGTGVLNGYT
TRBV30,TRBJ2-7,.,AWSASYEQY